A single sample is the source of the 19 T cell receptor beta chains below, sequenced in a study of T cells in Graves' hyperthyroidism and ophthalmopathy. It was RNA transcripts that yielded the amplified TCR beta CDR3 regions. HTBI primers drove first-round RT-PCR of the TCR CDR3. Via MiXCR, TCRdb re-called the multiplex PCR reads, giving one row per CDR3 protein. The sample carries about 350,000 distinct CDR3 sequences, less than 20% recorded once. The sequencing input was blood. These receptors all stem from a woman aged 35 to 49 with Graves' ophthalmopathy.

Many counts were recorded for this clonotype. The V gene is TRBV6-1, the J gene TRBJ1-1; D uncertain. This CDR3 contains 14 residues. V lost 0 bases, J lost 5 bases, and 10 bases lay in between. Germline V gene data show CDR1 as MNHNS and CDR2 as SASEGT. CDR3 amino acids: CASSEALGITEAFF. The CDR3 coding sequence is TGTGCCAGCAGTGAAGCGCTAGGGATAACTGAAGCTTTCTTT.

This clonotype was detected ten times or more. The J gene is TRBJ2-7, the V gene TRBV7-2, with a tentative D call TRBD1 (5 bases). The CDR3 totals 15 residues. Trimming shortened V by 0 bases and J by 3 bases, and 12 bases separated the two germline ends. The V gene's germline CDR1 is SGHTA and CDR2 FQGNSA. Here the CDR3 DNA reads TGTGCCAGCAGCTTAGCGGTCCGGACACACTACGAGCAGTACTTC. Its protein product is CASSLAVRTHYEQYF.

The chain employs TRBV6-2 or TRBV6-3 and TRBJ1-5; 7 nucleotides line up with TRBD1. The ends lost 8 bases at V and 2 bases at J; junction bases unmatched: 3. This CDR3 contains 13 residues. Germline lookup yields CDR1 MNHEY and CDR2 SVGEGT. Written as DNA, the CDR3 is TGTGCCAGCCAGGGGACAGGCAATCAGCCCCAGCATTTT. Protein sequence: CASQGTGNQPQHF.

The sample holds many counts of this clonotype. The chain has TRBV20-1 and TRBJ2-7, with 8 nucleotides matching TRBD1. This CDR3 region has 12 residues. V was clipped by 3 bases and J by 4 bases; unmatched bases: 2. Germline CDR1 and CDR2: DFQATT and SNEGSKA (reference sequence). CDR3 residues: CSASRTGYEQYF. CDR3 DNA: TGCAGTGCTAGTCGGACAGGGTACGAGCAGTACTTC.

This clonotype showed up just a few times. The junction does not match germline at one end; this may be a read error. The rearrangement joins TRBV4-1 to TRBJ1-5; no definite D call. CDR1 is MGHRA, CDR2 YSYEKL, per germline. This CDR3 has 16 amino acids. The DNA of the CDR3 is TGCGCCAGCAGCCCGGGAGAGGGTAAGAGCAGTCAGCCCCAGCATTTT. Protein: CASSPGEGKSSQPQHF.

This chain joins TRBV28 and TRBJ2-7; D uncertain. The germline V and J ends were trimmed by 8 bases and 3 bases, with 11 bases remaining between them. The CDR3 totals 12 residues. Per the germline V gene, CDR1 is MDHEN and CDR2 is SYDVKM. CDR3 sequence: CASGRVLYEQYF. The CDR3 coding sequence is TGTGCCAGCGGTAGGGTTCTCTACGAGCAGTACTTC.

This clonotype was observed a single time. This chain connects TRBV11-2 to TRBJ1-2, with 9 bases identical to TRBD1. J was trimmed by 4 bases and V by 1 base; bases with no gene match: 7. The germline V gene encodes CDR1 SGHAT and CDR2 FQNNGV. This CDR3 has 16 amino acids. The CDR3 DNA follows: TGTGCCAGCAGCTTAGGGGGACAGGGAGAGACCTATGGCTACACCTTC. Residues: CASSLGGQGETYGYTF. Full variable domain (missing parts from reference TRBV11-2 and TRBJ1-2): EAGVAQSPRYKIIEKRQSVAFWCNPISGHATLYWYQQILGQGPKLLIQFQNNGVVDDSQLPKDRFSAERLKGVDSTLKIQPAKLEDSAVYLCASSLGGQGETYGYTFGSGTRLTVV.

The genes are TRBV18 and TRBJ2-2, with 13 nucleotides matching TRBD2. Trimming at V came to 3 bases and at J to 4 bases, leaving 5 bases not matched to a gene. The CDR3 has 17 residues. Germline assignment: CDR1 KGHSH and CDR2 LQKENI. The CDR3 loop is CASSPGTSGTFTGELFF. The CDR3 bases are TGTGCCAGCTCACCGGGGACTAGCGGGACCTTCACCGGGGAGCTGTTTTTT.

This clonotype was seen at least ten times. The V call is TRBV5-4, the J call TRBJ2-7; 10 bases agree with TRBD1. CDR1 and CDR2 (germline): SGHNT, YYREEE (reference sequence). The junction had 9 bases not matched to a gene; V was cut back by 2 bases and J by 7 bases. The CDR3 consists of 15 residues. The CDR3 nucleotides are TGTGCCAGCAGCTTTCCCGGGACAGGGGTTGAAGAGCAGTACTTC. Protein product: CASSFPGTGVEEQYF.

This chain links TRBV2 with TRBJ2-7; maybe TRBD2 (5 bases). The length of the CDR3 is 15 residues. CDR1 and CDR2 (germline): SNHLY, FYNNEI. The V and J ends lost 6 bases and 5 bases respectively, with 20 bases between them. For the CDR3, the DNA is TGTGCCAGCAGCGAGGGTCCCCTCGAGAGGAACGAGCAGTACTTC. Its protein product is CASSEGPLERNEQYF. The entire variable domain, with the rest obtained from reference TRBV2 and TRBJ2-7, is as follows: EPEVTQTPSHQVTQMGQEVILRCVPISNHLYFYWYRQILGQKVEFLVSFYNNEISEKSEIFDDQFSVERPDGSNFTLKIRSTKLEDSAMYFCASSEGPLERNEQYFGPGTRLTVT.

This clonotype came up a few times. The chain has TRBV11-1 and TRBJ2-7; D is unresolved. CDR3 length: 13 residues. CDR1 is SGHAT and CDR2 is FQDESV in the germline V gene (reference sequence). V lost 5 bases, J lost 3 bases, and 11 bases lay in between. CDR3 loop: CASSATRFYEQYF. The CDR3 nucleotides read TGTGCCAGCAGCGCCACCCGCTTCTACGAGCAGTACTTC.

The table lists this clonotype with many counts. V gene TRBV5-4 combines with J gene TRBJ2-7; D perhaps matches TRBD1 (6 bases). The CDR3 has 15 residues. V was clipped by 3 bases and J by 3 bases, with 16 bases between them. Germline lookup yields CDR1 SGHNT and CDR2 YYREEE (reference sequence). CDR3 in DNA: TGTGCCAGCAGCTCGGGGCAGACAGGATTCTACGAGCAGTACTTC. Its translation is CASSSGQTGFYEQYF. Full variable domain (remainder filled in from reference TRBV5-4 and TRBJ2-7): ETGVTQSPTHLIKTRGQQVTLRCSSQSGHNTVSWYQQALGQGPQFIFQYYREEENGRGNFPPRFSGLQFPNYSSELNVNALELDDSALYLCASSSGQTGFYEQYFGPGTRLTVT.

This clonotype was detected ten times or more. The CDR3 region is CASREGGGSAEAFF. The CDR3, as DNA: TGTGCCAGCAGGGAGGGGGGCGGATCGGCTGAAGCTTTCTTT. The rearrangement uses TRBV6-1 and TRBJ1-1, with a tentative D call TRBD1 (6 bases). Trimming took off 6 bases at V and 6 bases at J, with 17 bases between the two ends. Per germline, CDR1 MNHNS and CDR2 SASEGT. The CDR3 sequence is 14 residues long.

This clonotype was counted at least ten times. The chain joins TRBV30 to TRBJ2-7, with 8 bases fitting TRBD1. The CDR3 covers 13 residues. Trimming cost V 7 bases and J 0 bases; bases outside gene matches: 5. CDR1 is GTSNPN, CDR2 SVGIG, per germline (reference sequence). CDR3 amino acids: CASSTGASYEQYF. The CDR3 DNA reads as TGTGCCTCCTCGACAGGGGCCTCCTACGAGCAGTACTTC.

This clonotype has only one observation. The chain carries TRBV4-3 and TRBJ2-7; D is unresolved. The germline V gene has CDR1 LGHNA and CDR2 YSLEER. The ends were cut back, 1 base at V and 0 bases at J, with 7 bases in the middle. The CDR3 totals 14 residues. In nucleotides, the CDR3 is TGCGCCAGCAGCCAAGTTACAATCTCCTACGAGCAGTACTTC. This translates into CASSQVTISYEQYF.

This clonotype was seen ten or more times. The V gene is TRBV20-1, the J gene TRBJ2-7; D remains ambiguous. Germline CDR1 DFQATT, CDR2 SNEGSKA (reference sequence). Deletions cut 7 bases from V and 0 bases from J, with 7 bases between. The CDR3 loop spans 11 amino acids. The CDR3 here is CSVFDSYEQYF. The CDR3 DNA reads TGCAGTGTTTTTGACTCCTACGAGCAGTACTTC.

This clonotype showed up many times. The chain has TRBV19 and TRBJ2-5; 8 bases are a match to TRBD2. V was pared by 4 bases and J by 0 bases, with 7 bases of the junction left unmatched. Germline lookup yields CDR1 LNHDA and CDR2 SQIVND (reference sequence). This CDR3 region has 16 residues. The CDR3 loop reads CASSTRAGGHQETQYF. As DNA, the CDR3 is TGTGCCAGTAGTACCCGGGCGGGAGGACACCAAGAGACCCAGTACTTC.

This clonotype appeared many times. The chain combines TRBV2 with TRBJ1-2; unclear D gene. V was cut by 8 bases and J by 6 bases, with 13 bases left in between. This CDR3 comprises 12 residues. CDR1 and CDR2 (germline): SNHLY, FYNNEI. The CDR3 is CASDKDRNGYTF. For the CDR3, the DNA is TGTGCCAGCGACAAGGACCGCAATGGCTACACCTTC.

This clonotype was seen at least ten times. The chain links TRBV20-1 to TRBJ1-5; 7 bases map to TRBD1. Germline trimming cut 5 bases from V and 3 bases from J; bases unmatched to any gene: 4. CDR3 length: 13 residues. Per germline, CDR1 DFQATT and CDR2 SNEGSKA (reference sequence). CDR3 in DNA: TGCAGTGCTCAAGACAGGGACAATCAGCCCCAGCATTTT. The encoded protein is CSAQDRDNQPQHF.